This TCR beta chain is from a study of radiation and T cells in renal cell carcinoma (dated by TCRdb to about 2020). Regarding the research as a whole: Samples came from a clinical trial, in which primary renal cell carcinomas received 15 Gy stereotactic body radiation therapy followed by nephrectomy 4 weeks later. In total, more than 50 samples underwent TCR beta sequencing: some 25 tumors plus 27 peripheral blood samples. A total of roughly 3,900,000 unique CDR3 nucleotide sequences, encoding 2,658,974 unique CDR3 amino acid sequences, were found across all 50 or so samples.

Trimming takes 5 bases off V and 7 bases off J; junction bases not matched to a gene: 4. Inclusive of the bounding cysteine and phenylalanine, the CDR3 is 11 residues long. CDR3 DNA only is kept here, 33 bases in frame from base 1. CDR1 DFQATT and CDR2 SNEGSKA are derived from the germline V gene (reference sequence). This sample's time point label indicates: baseline pretreatment blood. The treatment or condition label, read with the paper, signifies: 15 Gy SBRT to primary tumor, nephrectomy 4 weeks later. To track tumor-enriched clonotypes, serial peripheral blood was sampled from radiation-treated patients at baseline and at 2 weeks and 4 weeks after SBRT. Every patient's renal cell carcinoma showed clear cell pathology. The QIAamp DNA Blood Mini Kit (Qiagen) was used to prepare genomic DNA for TCR sequencing. Only samples passing all quality control checks were included in the analyses. The study at large found these results: In blood, the top tumor clonotypes increased between baseline and 2 weeks post-radiation and then shrank by 4 weeks, which suggests that tumor-resident clones expanded only transiently. Because the trial had a single-armed design, the trial could not examine how radiation dose or scheduling affected the TCR repertoire. Because pretreatment tumor biopsies were not available, the study could not determine whether clonotypes were already present within the tumor at baseline. Blood repertoire dynamics were not followed beyond 4 weeks after treatment.

Concerning this clone: No antigen is known for it. Nothing much larger sits one base from this clone, and base qualities are not available. Other nucleotide sequences in the sample specify the same CDR3.

TCR beta libraries were generated from genomic DNA with the immunoSEQ kit, following the manufacturer's recommendations. Library preparation used a first multiplex PCR with proprietary primers, then a second PCR adding unique barcodes, with bead cleanups after each round. A kit-provided positive control reaction and a negative control reaction were included in every sample batch. The final libraries underwent checking on an Agilent 4200 TapeStation D1000 ScreenTape, volumetric pooling, and quantification by qPCR. Sequencing was performed on an Illumina NextSeq500 with a MidOutput 150-cycle cartridge, and 156 Read1 and 15 Index1 cycles were run with kit custom primers. The pooled library was loaded at about 0.96 pM, and about 19% PhiX control was spiked in. Under the source paper's analysis protocol: Vendor-processed data were analyzed in R, and a clonotype was defined as all T cells sharing the same CDR3 nucleotide sequence. For clone abundance analyses, frequencies were normalized to the 10,000 most abundant clones per sample. Public T cell clones, averaging fewer than five per sample, were removed before analysis. Tumor-enriched clonotypes and baseline blood-enriched clonotypes were defined as those with an abundance difference of at least 32-fold between compartments. A beta-binomial differential abundance model was used to identify clonotypes that were expanded or contracted between blood time points. The Baroni-Urbani and Buser coefficient was used to measure tumor-blood repertoire similarity, and groups were compared with two-tailed Wilcoxon tests in R. In TCRdb, the immuneACCESS table is reduced to in-frame sequences with V and J assigned. These tables do not hold every clone; where another copy was compared, an unresolved V gene accounts for under half, and the others remain unexplained. D and trimming come from the DNA, and the V and J calls and clone size come from that table. The sample includes about 150,000 clones, with roughly nine tenths observed a single time. The biggest ten clones account for roughly 4% of the sample.

The receptor's source is a woman between 70 and 85 years old with renal cell carcinoma. The rearrangement combines TRBV20-1 with TRBJ1-2; 7 central bases correspond to TRBD1. The material was blood, obtained from a patient whose treatment included radiotherapy and nephrectomy. The DNA sequence is TGCAGTGCTGGTCAGGGGGGTGGCTACACCTTC. It encodes CSAGQGGGYTF.